This T cell receptor (beta chain) emerged from a study of PD-L1 blockade in urothelial cancer (dated by TCRdb to 2017 to 2019). Concerning the study at large: Therapy was started at some point between 2014 and 2016 for all patients, and atezolizumab 1,200 mg was administered intravenously every 3 weeks. Blood samples gave median yields of around 140,000 T cells and 80,000 to 90,000 unique TCRs, along with a median clonality of 0.080. Durable clinical benefit was achieved by nine patients and was not achieved by 20 patients. The study, an exploratory multi-omic analysis, examined somatic, immune and clinical correlates of response to PD-L1 blockade with atezolizumab in urothelial cancer. In the same patients, whole exome sequencing and RNA sequencing of pretreatment tumors were performed in addition to TCR sequencing. Blood samples were analyzed at 3 weeks after treatment start (second dose) and at 6 weeks after treatment start. Twenty-five of 29 patients were identified as males with urothelial cancer of bladder origin, and a prior smoking history was reported by 18 of 29 patients. Durable clinical benefit was defined as a progression-free survival longer than 6 months, and TCR features were additionally tested against progression-free survival and overall survival. An ECOG performance status of 0 or 1 was recorded for the patients, and 0 to 3 prior chemotherapy regimens had been received by the patients. Approximately 30 patients had pretreatment blood TCR-seq, some 25 had at least one posttreatment blood collection, and some 25 had tumor TCR-seq. Pretreatment tumor samples, along with matched peripheral blood serially collected before and after atezolizumab treatment, were subjected to TCR sequencing. General findings and caveats noted by the study authors: Because the sample size was small (n ≈ 30) and many of the analyses were exploratory, the results are meant to be hypothesis-generating. A pretreatment peripheral blood TCR clonality below the median was linked to improved progression-free and overall survival. At 3 weeks after the start of treatment, tumor-associated TCR clones in peripheral blood had expanded more in patients with durable benefit (n of about 20, p = 0.022).

As for this clone: What this receptor recognizes is not known. No base qualities exist here, and no much larger clone lies one base off it.

To estimate absolute template abundance from read counts, synthetic TCR analog templates were spiked into each PCR. The immunoSEQ assay used bias-controlled V and J gene primers to amplify TCRbeta CDR3 regions from genomic DNA. Rearranged TCRbeta segments were sequenced at approximately 20X coverage. The authors processed their data as follows. Clustering was used to correct sequencing errors, and CDR3s were annotated against IMGT so that V, D and J genes could be assigned. Out-of-frame and stop-codon sequences were excluded, and only productive TCRbeta rearrangements were used in downstream analyses. Clonality was calculated as one minus the Shannon entropy normalized by the log of the number of unique productive sequences. Fisher's exact test with Benjamini-Hochberg correction, using a cutoff of adjusted p below 0.01, was how clones that differed between time points or between blood and tumor were identified. Not all clones reach the TCRdb copy of this immuneACCESS table, which keeps in-frame sequences only. Checked studies attribute under half of the gap to unresolved V genes and leave the rest unexplained. V, J and clone size reflect that table, while D and trimming were determined from the DNA. The sample includes 70,000 to 75,000 clones, with about 85% observed a single time. Of the sample, 4.7% is held by the ten largest clones.

The germline V gene supplies CDR1 MNHNS and CDR2 SASEGT. Its CDR3 holds 15 amino acids, cysteine through phenylalanine. Only the CDR3 part of the read is kept: 45 bases, read in frame from the first base. Unmatched junction bases come to 9, with V trimmed by 7 bases and J by 1 base. A cohort of around 28 patients with locally advanced or metastatic urothelial carcinoma, treated at Memorial Sloan Kettering on a trial protocol, was included. Peripheral blood mononuclear cells were collected from each patient pretreatment and during treatment, giving between 1 and 8 total time points per patient. The Qiagen DNeasy Blood extraction kit was used to purify genomic DNA from total PBMCs and tumor samples. PBMCs were collected pretreatment and during treatment, and were isolated and stored as previously described.

This TCR was sampled from a man aged 65 to 79 with urothelial cancer. The sequencing here drew on PBMCs, taken around atezolizumab (anti-PD-L1) treatment. The sequence joins TRBV6-1 to TRBJ1-2; 7 of the junction bases match TRBD1. The CDR3 is CASTPTGERNYGYTF. The bases are TGTGCCAGCACCCCTACAGGGGAACGTAACTATGGCTACACCTTC.